What follows are 31 T cell receptor beta chains derived from one specimen sequenced in a study of CD8 T cells in ankylosing spondylitis. TCRdb re-derived calls from the 5' RACE reads in MiXCR, one entry per CDR3 protein. The sample has around 300,000 distinct CDR3 sequences, around 20% seen once. Sequenced sample: blood, either unsorted or a sorted T cell fraction (not recorded which). These receptors all come from a female donor with ankylosing spondylitis or in good health (not recorded which).

This clonotype was counted many times. The chain links TRBV3-1 to TRBJ2-5; D remains unclear. Trimming pared 4 bases from V and 2 bases from J, leaving 11 bases between. In germline, CDR1 is LGHDT, CDR2 YNNKEL (reference sequence). The CDR3 runs 14 residues. Written as DNA, the CDR3 is TGTGCCAGCAGCCTCAGGACGGTACAAGAGACCCAGTACTTC. This codes for CASSLRTVQETQYF.

Only a few counts were recorded for this clonotype. This chain uses TRBV29-1 with TRBJ1-2, with D possibly being TRBD1 (6 bases). Per the germline V gene, CDR1 is SQVTM and CDR2 is ANQGSEA. V shed 4 bases and J shed 13 bases, with 25 bases lying between them. CDR3 size: 14 residues. CDR3 nucleotide sequence: TGCAGCGTTGCCCCCCGGGACATCCGCCTAGGATGCACCTTC. This sequence encodes CSVAPRDIRLGCTF.

This clonotype was counted a single time. The V call is TRBV4-2, the J call TRBJ2-2; D is possibly TRBD1 or TRBD2 (5 bases each). V was trimmed by 5 bases and J by 5 bases, leaving 15 bases between them. The CDR3 spans 15 residues. Germline-derived CDR1 and CDR2 are LGHNA and YNFKEQ. CDR3 nucleotides: TGTGCCAGCAGCTTCCCGGGACCGACTACCGGGGAGCTGTTTTTT. This encodes CASSFPGPTTGELFF.

This clonotype was observed a handful of times. The rearrangement uses TRBV6-2 or TRBV6-3 and TRBJ2-1, with 10 bases identical to TRBD2. Germline CDR1 MNHEY, CDR2 SVGEGT. Trimming removed 5 bases from V and 7 bases from J; junction bases left unmatched: 8. This CDR3 comprises 15 residues. The CDR3 DNA follows: TGTGCCAGCAGTACCCAGCGGGAGGGGAATAATGAGCAGTTCTTC. As protein: CASSTQREGNNEQFF.

Only a few counts were recorded for this clonotype. The chain uses TRBV20-1 and TRBJ2-3; 8 positions match TRBD1. V lost 6 bases, J lost 0 bases, and 14 bases stayed unmatched. The CDR3 is made up of 17 amino acids. Germline V gene data show CDR1 as DFQATT and CDR2 as SNEGSKA (reference sequence). As DNA, the CDR3 is TGCAGTGCCACACCGCCCTGGACAGGGTACAGCACAGATACGCAGTATTTT. This encodes CSATPPWTGYSTDTQYF.

V gene TRBV15 combines with J gene TRBJ2-7; D could derive from TRBD1 or TRBD2 (5 bases each). The CDR3 is 15 residues long. Germline V gene data show CDR1 as LNHNV and CDR2 as YYDKDF (reference sequence). Trimming took 1 base from V and 3 from J, leaving 13 bases between them. The chain's CDR3 is CATSRVRDGNYEQYF. The CDR3 DNA is TGTGCCACCAGCAGAGTTAGGGACGGCAACTACGAGCAGTACTTC.

The rearrangement links TRBV11-2 to TRBJ2-3; 13 bases are a match to TRBD2. The CDR3 has 15 amino acids. J was trimmed by 6 bases and V by 5 bases; bases with no gene match: 5. Germline assignment: CDR1 SGHAT and CDR2 FQNNGV. The CDR3, as DNA: TGTGCCAGCAGCGGAGGACTAGCGGGAGCGGATACGCAGTATTTT. Translation: CASSGGLAGADTQYF.

This chain links TRBV10-1 with TRBJ2-1; D not certain. CDR3 size: 13 residues. Between the trimmed V and J ends, which lost 3 bases and 8 bases, there was a span of 11 bases. CDR1 and CDR2 (germline): WNHNN, SYGVQD (reference sequence). CDR3 loop: CASSDTYADEQFF. The CDR3 nucleotides read TGCGCCAGCAGTGACACGTACGCTGATGAGCAGTTCTTC.

There are a few counts of this clonotype. The chain joins TRBV4-1 to TRBJ2-3; TRBD2 aligns across 14 bases. The CDR3 loop spans 17 amino acids. Trimming took 4 bases from V and 2 from J; bases not matched to a gene: 5. The germline gives CDR1 MGHRA, CDR2 YSYEKL. CDR3 nucleotide sequence: TGCGCCAGCAGCCCAGGACTAGCGGGAGGCCCCACAGATACGCAGTATTTT. Its translation: CASSPGLAGGPTDTQYF.

On this clonotype itself: This sequence may be a read error, since a much larger clone differs from it by one base. This chain joins TRBV7-8 and TRBJ2-1; D call uncertain. In germline, CDR1 is SGHVS, CDR2 FQNEAQ. The CDR3 extends over 13 amino acids. CDR3 protein: CTSSLELYNEQFF. Written as DNA, the CDR3 is TGTACCAGCAGCTTAGAACTGTACAATGAGCAGTTCTTC.

The table lists this clonotype with a few counts. The chain has TRBV6-5 and TRBJ2-7, with D tentatively TRBD2 (6 bases). The CDR3 consists of 14 residues. CDR1 is MNHEY and CDR2 is SVGAGI in the germline V gene. V lost 4 bases and J 0 bases, leaving 10 bases between the germline ends. CDR3 in amino acids: CASSSGVLSYEQYF. The CDR3, as DNA: TGTGCCAGCAGTTCGGGGGTTCTCTCCTACGAGCAGTACTTC.

This clonotype showed up just a few times. This chain connects TRBV20-1 to TRBJ2-1; TRBD1 matches 7 bases. The V gene's germline CDR1 is DFQATT and CDR2 SNEGSKA (reference sequence). V lost 7 bases, J lost 3 bases, and 3 bases stayed unmatched. This CDR3 region has 12 residues. The CDR3 DNA is TGCAGTGTAGCAGGGGGCTACAATGAGCAGTTCTTC. This sequence encodes CSVAGGYNEQFF.

V gene TRBV29-1 combines with J gene TRBJ1-3; D not resolved. This CDR3 is 11 amino acids long. Deletions cut 6 bases from V and 0 bases from J, with 3 bases between. Germline assignment: CDR1 SQVTM and CDR2 ANQGSEA. CDR3 sequence (DNA): TGCAGCGTGCTCTCTGGAAACACCATATATTTT. Translating it yields CSVLSGNTIYF.

This clonotype was counted a few times. The V and J genes are TRBV6-1 and TRBJ2-2, with a tentative D call TRBD2 (5 bases). This CDR3 is 14 amino acids long. With 8 bases removed from V and 7 bases from J, the gap between germline ends came to 17 bases. CDR1 is MNHNS and CDR2 is SASEGT in the germline V gene. The CDR3 coding sequence is TGTGCCAGCTATTCTACTAGTCGTTACGGGGAGCTGTTTTTT. Residues: CASYSTSRYGELFF.

At least ten counts were recorded for this clonotype. The V gene is TRBV12-3 or TRBV12-4, the J gene TRBJ2-7; 10 bases agree with TRBD1. The CDR3 runs 14 residues. V was clipped by 4 bases and J by 7 bases; unmatched bases: 7. The CDR3 loop is CASSSGTGVGEQYF. CDR3 bases: TGTGCCAGCAGTTCCGGGACAGGGGTAGGAGAGCAGTACTTC.

This chain joins TRBV10-1 and TRBJ2-1; the D is unclear. V lost 0 bases and J 2 bases, leaving 8 bases between the germline ends. The CDR3 runs 15 residues. CDR1 and CDR2 (germline): WNHNN, SYGVQD (reference sequence). The DNA of the CDR3 is TGCGCCAGCAGTGAGTCGCGGCTCGCCTACAATGAGCAGTTCTTC. Its protein product is CASSESRLAYNEQFF.

The V and J genes are TRBV5-1 and TRBJ2-7; 8 bases align to TRBD2. The CDR3 is made up of 13 amino acids. Trimming at V came to 5 bases and at J to 6 bases, leaving 7 bases not matched to a gene. The germline V gene has CDR1 SGHRS and CDR2 YFSETQ. For the CDR3, the DNA is TGCGCCAGCAGTTCCGTGCGGGGGGCCGAGCAGTACTTC. It yields the protein CASSSVRGAEQYF.

This clonotype was seen at least ten times. This sequence joins TRBV11-2 and TRBJ2-7, with 7 bases lining up with TRBD2. V shed 5 bases, J shed 0 bases, and the junction held 16 bases outside the gene matches. The CDR3 totals 18 residues. The germline V gene encodes CDR1 SGHAT and CDR2 FQNNGV. The CDR3 coding sequence is TGTGCCAGCAGCCAACGACAACTGGGGACGGGAGGCTCCTACGAGCAGTACTTC. Protein product: CASSQRQLGTGGSYEQYF.

This clonotype has more than one count but fewer than ten. V is TRBV12-3 or TRBV12-4 and J is TRBJ2-5; 9 positions match TRBD1. V was pared by 6 bases and J by 4 bases, with 3 bases of the junction left unmatched. The length of the CDR3 is 13 residues. In DNA form, the CDR3 reads TGTGCCAGCAGGATGACAGGGGGAGAGACCCAGTACTTC. Protein product: CASRMTGGETQYF.

In its sample, this clonotype was seen a few times. V gene TRBV20-1 combines with J gene TRBJ2-3; D may be TRBD2 (6 bases). This CDR3 is 14 amino acids long. Germline V gives CDR1 DFQATT, CDR2 SNEGSKA (reference sequence). Trimming cost V 5 bases and J 1 base, with 13 bases left between them. CDR3 sequence (DNA): TGCAGTGCTCACTCGTCGGGAGGCACAGATACGCAGTATTTT. Translated: CSAHSSGGTDTQYF.

In its sample, this clonotype was seen many times. J is TRBJ2-3 and V is TRBV20-1, with D perhaps TRBD1 or TRBD2 (5 bases each). Trimming removed 6 bases at V and 4 bases at J, with 14 bases between. Germline V CDR1 and CDR2: DFQATT, SNEGSKA (reference sequence). CDR3 length: 13 residues. In nucleotides, the CDR3 is TGCAGTGCCGTAGGGCCGGGACCAGATACGCAGTATTTT. Its protein is CSAVGPGPDTQYF.

This clonotype was seen a few times. This chain connects TRBV3-1 to TRBJ2-7; the match to TRBD1 covers 9 bases. The V segment lost 3 bases and the J segment 4 bases; nucleotides outside the gene matches: 1. Germline values: CDR1 LGHDT, CDR2 YNNKEL (reference sequence). This CDR3 region has 13 residues. The CDR3 reads CASSHDRGYEQYF. The CDR3 nucleotides read TGTGCCAGCAGCCACGACAGGGGGTACGAGCAGTACTTC.

CDR3 sequence reads: CASSLGQGRGQPQHF. The CDR3 DNA reads TGTGCCAGCAGTCTGGGACAGGGAAGAGGTCAGCCCCAGCATTTT. The gene calls are TRBV27 and TRBJ1-5, with 9 nucleotides matching TRBD1. V lost 5 bases to trimming and J lost 6 bases; unmatched junction nucleotides: 8. The CDR3 covers 15 residues. The germline CDR1 and CDR2 sequences are MNHEY and SMNVEV (reference sequence).

This clonotype was counted many times. The chain has TRBV7-9 and TRBJ2-7, with D uncertain. Germline CDR1 reads SEHNR; CDR2 reads FQNEAQ (reference sequence). Trimming took off 1 base at V and 4 bases at J, with 5 bases between the two ends. There are 12 residues in the CDR3. The CDR3 loop is CASSLGQYEQYF. Written as DNA, the CDR3 is TGTGCCAGCAGCTTAGGGCAGTACGAGCAGTACTTC.

This CDR3 reads CSVAGTSGSYEQFF. CDR3 in DNA: TGCAGCGTGGCCGGGACTAGCGGGAGCTATGAGCAGTTCTTC. V is TRBV29-1 and J is TRBJ2-1; 14 nucleotides match TRBD2. V was clipped by 6 bases and J by 8 bases; unmatched bases: 6. This CDR3 is built from 14 residues. CDR1 is SQVTM and CDR2 is ANQGSEA in the germline V gene.

The V gene is TRBV20-1, the J gene TRBJ2-7, with D unresolved. The V gene lost 0 bases and the J gene lost 3 bases, with 9 bases spanning the gap. This CDR3 spans 13 amino acids. Germline V gene sequence: CDR1 DFQATT, CDR2 SNEGSKA (reference sequence). The CDR3 region is CSARDQPYYEQYF. CDR3 in DNA: TGCAGTGCTAGAGATCAGCCTTACTACGAGCAGTACTTC.

This clonotype was recorded a few times. As DNA, the CDR3 is TGCAGTGCATTAGCGGGAGTAGAGGATGAGCAGTTCTTC. Protein sequence: CSALAGVEDEQFF. The genes are TRBV20-1 and TRBJ2-1; 9 bases line up with TRBD2. The CDR3 contains 13 residues. J gave up 8 bases and V 6 bases, and 8 bases lay outside the gene matches. CDR1 is DFQATT and CDR2 is SNEGSKA in the germline V gene (reference sequence).

This rearrangement joins TRBV20-1 to TRBJ2-7, with 10 bases identical to TRBD2. The junction had 14 bases not matched to a gene; V was cut back by 6 bases and J by 3 bases. CDR3 length: 16 residues. Germline V lookup: CDR1 DFQATT, CDR2 SNEGSKA (reference sequence). The chain's CDR3 is CSAPTSGRAGRYEQYF. The CDR3 nucleotides are TGCAGTGCCCCGACCAGCGGGAGGGCCGGACGCTACGAGCAGTACTTC.

The sample holds a few counts of this clonotype. The chain is built from TRBV12-3 or TRBV12-4 and TRBJ1-6; possibly TRBD1 for D (5 bases). Trimming left V 7 bases short and J 5 bases short, with 12 bases between. The CDR3 is made up of 14 amino acids. The CDR3 DNA reads as TGTGCCAGCACCCCGGGGCCTCATAATTCACCCCTCCACTTT. Translated: CASTPGPHNSPLHF.

The chain links TRBV28 to TRBJ2-7; D ambiguous. CDR1 and CDR2 from the germline V gene are MDHEN and SYDVKM. Trimming pared 7 bases from V and 2 bases from J, leaving 18 bases between. The CDR3 spans 15 residues. DNA for the CDR3: TGTGCCAGCATGGGATCCGTGGCGCACCCCTACGAGCAGTACTTC. It is translated as CASMGSVAHPYEQYF.

This clonotype was observed a few times. The rearrangement links TRBV6-2 or TRBV6-3 to TRBJ2-5; 10 bases are a match to TRBD2. The CDR3 loop spans 17 amino acids. V gave up 6 bases and J gave up 5 bases; unmatched junction bases: 15. CDR1 is MNHEY and CDR2 is SVGEGT in the germline V gene. The CDR3 sequence: CASREQTPGLAEETQYF. In nucleotides, the CDR3 is TGTGCCAGCAGAGAGCAAACTCCTGGACTAGCGGAGGAGACCCAGTACTTC.